The 9 T cell receptor beta chains below all came from one sample that was sequenced in a study of cytomegalovirus exposure and HLA in healthy donors. It was with 60 Vbeta and 13 Jbeta primers that the PCR ran. Measured with immunoSEQ multiplex PCR; TCRdb has only the in-frame clones, and not every one. The sample lists over 65,000 clones, approximately 81% occurring once. The sequencing sample was made of PBMCs. The receptors were gathered from a woman under 40 in good health and CMV-seronegative.

The CDR3 reads CASSQDGQIMNTEAFF. The DNA for the CDR3 is TGCGCCAGCAGCCAAGATGGACAAATCATGAACACTGAAGCTTTCTTT. This chain uses TRBV4-1 with TRBJ1-1, with D possibly being TRBD1 (5 bases). The germline gives CDR1 MGHRA, CDR2 YSYEKL. The CDR3 runs 16 residues. V dropped 0 bases and J dropped 0 bases, with 11 bases sitting between them.

The rearrangement links TRBV6-4 to TRBJ1-1, with 11 nucleotides matching TRBD1. The junction had 3 bases not matched to a gene; V was cut back by 8 bases and J by 1 base. CDR1 and CDR2 from the germline V gene are MRHNA and SNTAGT. The CDR3 has 14 amino acids. The CDR3 reads CASGTGGENTEAFF. As DNA, the CDR3 is TGTGCCAGCGGGACAGGGGGTGAGAACACTGAAGCTTTCTTT.

J is TRBJ1-2 and V is TRBV18; a possible D gene is TRBD1 (5 bases). The CDR3 is 15 residues long. CDR1 is KGHSH and CDR2 is LQKENI in the germline V gene. V lost 6 bases and J 1 base, leaving 15 bases between the germline ends. The CDR3, as DNA: TGTGCCAGCTCCCCTGACAGACGGCTTAACTATGGCTACACCTTC. This codes for CASSPDRRLNYGYTF.

This chain joins TRBV28 and TRBJ2-3; perhaps TRBD1 as D (5 bases). This CDR3 has 17 amino acids. Germline values: CDR1 MDHEN, CDR2 SYDVKM. The V gene lost 1 base and the J gene lost 0 bases, with 14 bases spanning the gap. DNA of the CDR3: TGTGCCAGCAGTTTATCCTATCTAGGGGTTAGCACAGATACGCAGTATTTT. Its translation: CASSLSYLGVSTDTQYF.

This chain links TRBV14 with TRBJ1-1; TRBD1 matches 10 bases. Germline lookup yields CDR1 SGHDN and CDR2 FVKESK. Losses at the gene ends were 2 bases for V and 6 bases for J; bases not matched to a gene: 6. CDR3 length: 15 residues. The CDR3 DNA reads TGTGCCAGCAGCCAATGGATGACAGGGGGCCCTGAAGCTTTCTTT. This codes for CASSQWMTGGPEAFF. Complete variable domain (other parts from reference TRBV14 and TRBJ1-1): EAGVTQFPSHSVIEKGQTVTLRCDPISGHDNLYWYRRVMGKEIKFLLHFVKESKQDESGMPNNRFLAERTGGTYSTLKVQPAELEDSGVYFCASSQWMTGGPEAFFGQGTRLTVV.

The chain is built from TRBV4-1 and TRBJ1-5, with D possibly TRBD1 on 5 matching bases. Germline V gene sequence: CDR1 MGHRA, CDR2 YSYEKL. Trimming left V 0 bases short and J 5 bases short, with 17 bases between. This CDR3 contains 17 residues. In DNA form, the CDR3 reads TGCGCCAGCAGCCAAGATTGGGGGGTGGCGGAGGATCAGCCCCAGCATTTT. It encodes CASSQDWGVAEDQPQHF.

This clone was detected a few times. The chain couples TRBV7-2 to TRBJ2-2; D is ambiguous. The CDR3 is made up of 12 amino acids. Trimming cost V 2 bases and J 6 bases, with 4 bases left between them. Looked up from germline, CDR1 is SGHTA and CDR2 is FQGNSA. This CDR3 is CASSLTAGELFF. CDR3 nucleotides: TGTGCCAGCAGCTTAACGGCCGGGGAGCTGTTTTTT. Looking up the rest from reference TRBV7-2 and TRBJ2-2 gives the full variable domain: GAGVSQSPSNKVTEKGKDVELRCDPISGHTALYWYRQSLGQGLEFLIYFQGNSAPDKSGLPSDRFSAERTGGSVSTLTIQRTQQEDSAVYLCASSLTAGELFFGEGSRLTVL.

The chain couples TRBV11-3 to TRBJ2-3; D is possibly TRBD1 (5 bases). The V and J ends lost 2 bases and 2 bases respectively, with 8 bases between them. The germline V gene has CDR1 SGHNT and CDR2 YENEEA. There are 14 residues in the CDR3. CDR3 in amino acids: CASSLRTTTDTQYF. The CDR3 region has the DNA TGTGCCAGCAGCTTAAGGACAACCACAGATACGCAGTATTTT.

The chain links TRBV27 to TRBJ2-3; D may be TRBD1 (5 bases). The CDR3 runs to 15 residues. V dropped 2 bases and J dropped 4 bases, with 13 bases sitting between them. Per germline, CDR1 MNHEY and CDR2 SMNVEV (reference sequence). The CDR3 region is CASSLIWQGPDTQYF. CDR3 nucleotide sequence: TGTGCCAGCAGTTTAATTTGGCAGGGCCCAGATACGCAGTATTTT.